This T cell receptor beta chain was identified during a study of breast tumors, draining lymph nodes, adjacent tissues. V lost 2 bases and J lost 3; bases outside the gene matches: 7. This CDR3 comprises 15 residues. Per the germline V gene, CDR1 is MDHEN and CDR2 is SYDVKM. The study, taken as a whole, reports: Findings are consistent with lymph node origin and intratumoral expansion of most tumor T cells. Tumor repertoires ranked between lymph nodes and nontumor tissue in diversity, with V and J gene preferences. Compared with basal-like, luminal-like tumors shared significantly more repertoire with nontumor tissue.

MiXCR, run by TCRdb on the multiplex PCR reads, gives a single entry per CDR3 protein. The sample lists some 150,000 distinct CDR3 sequences, 25% to 40% occurring once. Breast cancer patients provided tissue from their axillary draining lymph nodes. With regard to this clonotype: The antigen is unknown.

This sequence joins TRBV28 and TRBJ2-7, with TRBD2 matching over 7 bases. Source material: axillary lymph node tissue. The TCR comes from a female donor with breast cancer. Some clones in this sample may be carry-over from other donors' samples. As DNA, the CDR3 is TGTGCCAGCAGTTTAGAGGGAGGGAAAAACTACGAGCAGTACTTC. Protein sequence: CASSLEGGKNYEQYF.